This paragraph reports one T cell receptor (beta chain). Assay used: immunoSEQ multiplex PCR; TCRdb lists only in-frame clones, some missing. Found here are about 42,000 clones, 87% of them singletons; the top ten hold approximately 1%. The sample comes from a study of T cell changes during pregnancy in multiple sclerosis. The CDR3 covers 12 residues. V lost 0 bases to trimming and J lost 5 bases, with 7 bases between them. Per germline, CDR1 GTSNPN and CDR2 SVGIG (reference sequence). This clonotype originated in a female donor with multiple sclerosis, enrolled in a pregnancy study. This specimen was CD4+ T cells from peripheral blood mononuclear cells, taken after pregnancy. V usage is TRBV30 and J usage is TRBJ2-5; D uncertain. The chain's CDR3 is CAWSVFRETQYF. CDR3 nucleotide sequence: TGTGCCTGGAGTGTATTCAGGGAGACCCAGTACTTC.